This record looks at one T cell receptor (beta chain) sequence and its context. Its antigen target is currently unknown. Base qualities were left out, and no much larger clone turns up one base away. The data originate from a study of the immune and genomic landscape of osteosarcoma (TCRdb year 2020). For the wider study: A total of around 44 pediatric and adult patients with high-grade osteosarcoma made up the overall cohort, and the median age at diagnosis was around 27 years (range roughly 5-81). The cohort was enriched for poor-risk disease, with 73% to 80% showing unfavorable pathologic response to standard therapy and approximately 66% deceased. In the overall cohort, roughly 60% of patients were male, and over 75% had localized disease at diagnosis. To define immunogenic potential, the study profiled osteosarcoma specimens using whole genome, RNA and T-cell receptor sequencing, along with immunohistochemistry and reverse phase protein arrays. TCR sequencing results were integrated with transcriptome, protein array and immunostaining data to characterize the osteosarcoma immunogenomic landscape. An explanation for the limited clinical activity of immune checkpoint inhibitors in osteosarcoma was sought in the study. A couple of samples from the same tumor site were contributed by each of a few patients. Study-wide findings and limitations: Overall, productive TCR clonality was low, with an average of 0.09 and a maximum of 0.3, which suggests limited T-cell clonal expansion. No statistical method determined sample size because osteosarcoma is rare and all possible samples were collected. Although TCR productive clonality was higher in the immune-hot C3 cluster than in the cold C1 cluster, TCR productive clonality was still low overall. In five cases, the repertoire was dominated by a single hyperexpanded clone, and fewer than 100 T-cell clonotypes were detected in all five cases. Rather than matched normal tissue, external data from normal skin and healthy peripheral blood provided the clonality benchmarks. Along with the frozen tumor specimens, matched blood was collected from just a couple of patients.

The ImmunoSEQ Assay (Adaptive Biotechnologies) was used to immunosequence the CDR3 regions of the TCR beta chain. In the source study's methods: TCRB rearrangements, read counts, read proportions and gene usage were exported through the ImmunoSEQ Analyzer platform. Using productive rearrangements, T-cell clonality was calculated as 1 minus Pielou's evenness. In the clonal space homeostasis analysis, clonotypes were binned as rare, small, medium, large or hyperexpanded (0.01 to 1 of the repertoire). TCR productive clonality was compared across immune clusters C1, C2 and C3 using the Wilcoxon rank sum test. What TCRdb holds here is the immuneACCESS table cut down to in-frame rearrangements. Part of the clones is not present; checked against another copy, under half of the missing clones reflect an unresolved V gene, and the others are unexplained. That table supplies the V and J calls and clone size; D and trimming were determined from the DNA. The sample includes about 1,300 clones, with about 70% observed a single time. The ten most abundant clones make up approximately 13% of the sample.

The tumors sampled were post-treatment primary, local recurrence and metastasis specimens taken from patients with a poor prognosis. The CDR3 spans 14 residues, from the cysteine through the phenylalanine. The only DNA kept is the CDR3, 42 bases in frame from the first base. V sheds 4 bases and J sheds 8 bases, leaving 18 bases between their ends. CDR1 and CDR2 (SGDLS, YYNGEE) derive from the germline V gene. Rearrangement joined TRBV9 to TRBJ1-2, and the D gene may be TRBD1, 5 bases matching. The TCR was taken from a man aged 18 to 35 with osteosarcoma. The age is the age at diagnosis. Sequencing was carried out using tumor tissue from a local recurrence in the skull. The cell subset or site label here, explained by the study, means: locally recurrent osteosarcoma tumor. The CDR3 protein: CASSPWDDRGGYTF. In nucleotides, the sequence is TGTGCCAGCAGCCCATGGGACGATCGCGGCGGCTACACCTTC.